The clone carrying this TCR beta chain was counted a few times. Its antigen is unidentified. This entry is derived from a study of T cell repertoires in cytomegalovirus infection. Study at large: Selection of CMV epitopes for the study included recently identified HLA-C-restricted and well-studied HLA-B-restricted ones.

One entry per CDR3 protein, called by TCRdb with MiXCR from the reads. This repertoire shows 300,000 to 400,000 distinct CDR3 sequences, 25% to 30% found once; its top ten account for approximately 20%. The sequence was obtained from a human donor in good health (CMV status not recorded). Some clones in this sample may be carry-over from other donors' samples. The sequencing here drew on cultured PBMCs, taken from culture after CMV antigen stimulation.

In nucleotides, the CDR3 is TGTGCCAGCAGCCCCCCTAGCAGGCTTGGTTATGGCTACACCTTC. Amino acid sequence: CASSPPSRLGYGYTF. The genes are TRBV7-2 and TRBJ1-2; unclear D gene. Germline CDR1 reads SGHTA; CDR2 reads FQGNSA. The CDR3 sequence is 15 residues long. V shed 5 bases and J shed 5 bases, with 18 bases lying between them.